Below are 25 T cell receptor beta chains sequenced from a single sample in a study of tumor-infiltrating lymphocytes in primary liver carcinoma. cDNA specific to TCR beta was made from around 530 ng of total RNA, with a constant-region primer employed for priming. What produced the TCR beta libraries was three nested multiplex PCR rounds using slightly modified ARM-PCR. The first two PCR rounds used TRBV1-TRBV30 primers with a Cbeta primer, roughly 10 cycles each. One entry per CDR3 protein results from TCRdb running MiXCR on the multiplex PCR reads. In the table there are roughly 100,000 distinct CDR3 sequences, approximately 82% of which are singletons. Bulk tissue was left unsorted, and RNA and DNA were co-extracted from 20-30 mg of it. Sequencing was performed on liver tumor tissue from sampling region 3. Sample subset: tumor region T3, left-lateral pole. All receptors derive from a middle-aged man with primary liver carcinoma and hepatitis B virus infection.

The CDR3: CVISSGQGDNQPQHF. As DNA, the CDR3 is TGTGTCATCAGCTCTGGACAGGGGGATAATCAGCCCCAGCATTTT. The chain couples TRBV11-1 to TRBJ1-5; TRBD1 matches at 10 bases. The CDR3 is 15 amino acids. CDR1 and CDR2 (germline): SGHAT, FQDESV (reference sequence).

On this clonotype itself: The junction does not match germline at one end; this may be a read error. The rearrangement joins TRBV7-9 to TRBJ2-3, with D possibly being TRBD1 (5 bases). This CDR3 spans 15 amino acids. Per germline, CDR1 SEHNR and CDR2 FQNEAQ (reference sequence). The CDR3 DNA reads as TGTACCAGCAGCATAAGGCGGCAGGGATTAGATACGCAGTATTTT. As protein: CTSSIRRQGLDTQYF.

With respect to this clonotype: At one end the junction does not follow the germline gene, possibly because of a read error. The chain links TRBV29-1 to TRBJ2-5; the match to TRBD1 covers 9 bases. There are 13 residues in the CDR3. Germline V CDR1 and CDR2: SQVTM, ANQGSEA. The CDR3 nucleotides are TGCAGCGGACAGGGGGTGAAAGTAGAGACCCAATATTTC. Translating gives CSGQGVKVETQYF. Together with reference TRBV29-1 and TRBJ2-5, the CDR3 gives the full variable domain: SAVISQKPSRDICQRGTSLTIQCQVDSQVTMMFWYRQQPGQSLTLIATANQGSEATYESGFVIDKFPISRPNLTFSTLTVSNMSPEDSSIYLCSGQGVKVETQYFGPGTRLLVL.

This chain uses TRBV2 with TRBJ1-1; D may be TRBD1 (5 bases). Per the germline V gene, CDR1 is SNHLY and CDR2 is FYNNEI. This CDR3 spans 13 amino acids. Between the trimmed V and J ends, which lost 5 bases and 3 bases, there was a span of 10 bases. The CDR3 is CASSFGGDTEAFF. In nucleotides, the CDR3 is TGTGCCAGCAGTTTTGGAGGGGACACTGAAGCTTTCTTT.

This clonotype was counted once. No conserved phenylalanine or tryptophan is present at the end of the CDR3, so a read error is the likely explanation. The CDR3, as DNA: TGTGCCATTAGCTGGACACTGGTTTCACCCCTCCACCTT. It translates to CAISWTLVSPLHL. The rearrangement uses TRBV11-1 and TRBJ1-6; D perhaps matches TRBD1 (5 bases). CDR3 length equals 13 residues. CDR1 is SGHAT and CDR2 is FQDESV in the germline V gene (reference sequence). Between the trimmed V and J ends, which lost 10 bases and 9 bases, there was a span of 16 bases.

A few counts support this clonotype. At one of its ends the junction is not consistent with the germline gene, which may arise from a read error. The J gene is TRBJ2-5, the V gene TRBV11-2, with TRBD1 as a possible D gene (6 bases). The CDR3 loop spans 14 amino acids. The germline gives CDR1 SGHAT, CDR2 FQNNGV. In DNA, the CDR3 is TGTGCCCGCAGTTTATACAGGGATAGGGAGACCCAGTACTTC. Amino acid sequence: CARSLYRDRETQYF.

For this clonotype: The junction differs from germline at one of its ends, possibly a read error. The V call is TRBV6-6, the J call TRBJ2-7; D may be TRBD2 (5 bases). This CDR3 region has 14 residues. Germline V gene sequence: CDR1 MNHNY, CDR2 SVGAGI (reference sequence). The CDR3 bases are TGTGCCAGCAGTTATGCACGAGAGGGTTACGAGCAATACTTC. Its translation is CASSYAREGYEQYF.

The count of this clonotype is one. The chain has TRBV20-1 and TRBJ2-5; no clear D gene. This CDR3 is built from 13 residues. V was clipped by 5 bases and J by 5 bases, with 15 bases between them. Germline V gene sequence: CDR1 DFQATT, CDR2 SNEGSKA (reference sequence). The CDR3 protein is CSAYDILQETQYF. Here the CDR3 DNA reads TGCAGTGCTTATGACATCCTACAGGAGACCCAGTACTTC.

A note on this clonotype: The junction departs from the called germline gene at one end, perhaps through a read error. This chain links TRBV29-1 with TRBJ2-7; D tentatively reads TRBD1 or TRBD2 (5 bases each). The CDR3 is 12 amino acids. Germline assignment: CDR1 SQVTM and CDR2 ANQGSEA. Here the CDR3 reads CSAGDPIGEQYF. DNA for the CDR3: TGCAGTGCCGGGGACCCTATAGGCGAGCAGTATTTC.

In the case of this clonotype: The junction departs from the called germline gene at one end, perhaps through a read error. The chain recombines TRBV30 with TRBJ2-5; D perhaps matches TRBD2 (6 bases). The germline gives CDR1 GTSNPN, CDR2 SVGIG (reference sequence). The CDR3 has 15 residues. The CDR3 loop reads CDWTRLVGTQETQYF. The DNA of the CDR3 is TGTGACTGGACACGACTAGTGGGGACCCAAGAGACCCAGTACTTC.

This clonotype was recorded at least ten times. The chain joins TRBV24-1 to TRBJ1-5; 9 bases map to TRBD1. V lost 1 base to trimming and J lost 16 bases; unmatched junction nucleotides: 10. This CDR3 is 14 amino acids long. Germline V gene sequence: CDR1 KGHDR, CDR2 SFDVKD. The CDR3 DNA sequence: TGTGCCACCAGTGATTTTTCCGCGGGACAGGGTGAACATTTT. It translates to CATSDFSAGQGEHF.

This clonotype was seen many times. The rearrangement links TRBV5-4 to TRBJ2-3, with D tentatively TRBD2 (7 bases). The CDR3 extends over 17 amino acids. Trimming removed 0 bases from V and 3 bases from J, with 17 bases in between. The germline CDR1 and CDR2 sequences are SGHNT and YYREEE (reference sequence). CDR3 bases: TGTGCCAGCAGCTTGGGGGGGGGCCAAACCCGAACAGATACGCAGTATTTT. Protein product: CASSLGGGQTRTDTQYF.

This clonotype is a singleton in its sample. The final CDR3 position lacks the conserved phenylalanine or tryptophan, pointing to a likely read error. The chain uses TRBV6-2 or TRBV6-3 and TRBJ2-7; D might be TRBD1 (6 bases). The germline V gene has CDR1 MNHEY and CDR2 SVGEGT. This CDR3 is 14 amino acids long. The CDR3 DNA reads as TGTGCAAGCAATTACTCGGACAGCTCCTACGAGCAGTACTCC. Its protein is CASNYSDSSYEQYS.

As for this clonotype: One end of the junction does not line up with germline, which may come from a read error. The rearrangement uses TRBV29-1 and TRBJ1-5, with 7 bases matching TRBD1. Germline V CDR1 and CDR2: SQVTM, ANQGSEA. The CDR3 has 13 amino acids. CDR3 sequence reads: CSIGGTANQPQHF. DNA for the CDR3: TGCAGCATTGGCGGGACAGCTAATCAACCCCAGCATTTT.

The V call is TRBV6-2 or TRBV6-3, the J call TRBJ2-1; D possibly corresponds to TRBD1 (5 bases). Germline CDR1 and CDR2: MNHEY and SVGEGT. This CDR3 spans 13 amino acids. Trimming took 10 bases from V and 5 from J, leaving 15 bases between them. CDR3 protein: CATMDISHNEQFF. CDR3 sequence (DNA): TGTGCCACGATGGACATCAGCCACAATGAGCAGTTCTTC.

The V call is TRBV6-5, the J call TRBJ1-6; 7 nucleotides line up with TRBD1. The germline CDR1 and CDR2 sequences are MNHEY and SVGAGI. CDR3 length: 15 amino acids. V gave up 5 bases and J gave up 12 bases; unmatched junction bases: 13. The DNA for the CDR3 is TGTGCCAGCAGTGTTGAACAGGGGTGGTCTTTACCCCTCCACTTT. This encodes CASSVEQGWSLPLHF.

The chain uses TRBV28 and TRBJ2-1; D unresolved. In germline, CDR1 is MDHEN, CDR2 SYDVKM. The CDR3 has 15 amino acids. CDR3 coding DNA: TGTGCTGGCAGTTTAAGAGGTAGCCGGCGGAATGAGCAGTTCTTC. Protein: CAGSLRGSRRNEQFF.

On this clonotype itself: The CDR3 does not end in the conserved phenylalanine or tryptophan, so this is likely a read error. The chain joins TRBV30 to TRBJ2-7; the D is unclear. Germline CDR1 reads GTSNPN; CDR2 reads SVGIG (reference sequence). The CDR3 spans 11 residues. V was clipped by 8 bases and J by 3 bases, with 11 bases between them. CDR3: CARTDLYEQYI. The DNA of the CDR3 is TGTGCCCGGACGGACCTCTACGAGCAGTACATC.

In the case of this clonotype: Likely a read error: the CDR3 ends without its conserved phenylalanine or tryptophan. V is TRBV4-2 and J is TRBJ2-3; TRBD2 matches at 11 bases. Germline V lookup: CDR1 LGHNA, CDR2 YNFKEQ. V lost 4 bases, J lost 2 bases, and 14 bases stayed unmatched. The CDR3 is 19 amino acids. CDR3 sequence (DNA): TGTGCCAGCAGCCCGATCTCTACCTCTAGCGGGAGGTACACAGATACGCAGTATTCT. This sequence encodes CASSPISTSSGRYTDTQYS.

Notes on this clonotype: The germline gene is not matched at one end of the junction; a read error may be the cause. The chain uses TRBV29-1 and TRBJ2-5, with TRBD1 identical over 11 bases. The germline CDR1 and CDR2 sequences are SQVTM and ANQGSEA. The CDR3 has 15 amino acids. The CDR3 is CSVVTDRGRAETQYF. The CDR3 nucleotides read TGCAGCGTTGTAACGGACAGGGGGCGAGCAGAGACACAGTACTTC.

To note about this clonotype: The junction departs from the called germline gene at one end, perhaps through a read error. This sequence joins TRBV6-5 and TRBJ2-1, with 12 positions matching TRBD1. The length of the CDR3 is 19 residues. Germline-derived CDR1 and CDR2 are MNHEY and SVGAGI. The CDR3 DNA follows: TGTGCCAGCAGTTACTCCGGGACAGGGGGCGGGTGGGCCTACAATGAGCAGTCCTTC. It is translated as CASSYSGTGGGWAYNEQSF.

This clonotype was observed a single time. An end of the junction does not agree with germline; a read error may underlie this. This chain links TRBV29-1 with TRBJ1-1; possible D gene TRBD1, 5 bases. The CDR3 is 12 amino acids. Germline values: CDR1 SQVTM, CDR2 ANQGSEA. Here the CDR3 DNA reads TGCAGCGTTAGATGGGGCGCGACTGAAGTTTTCTTC. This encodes CSVRWGATEVFF.

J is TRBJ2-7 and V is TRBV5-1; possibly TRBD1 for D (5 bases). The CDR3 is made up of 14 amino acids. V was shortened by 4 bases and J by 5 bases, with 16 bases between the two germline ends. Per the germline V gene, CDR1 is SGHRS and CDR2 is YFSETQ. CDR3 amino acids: CASSQVRTSDEQYF. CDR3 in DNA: TGCGCCAGCAGCCAGGTCAGGACATCCGACGAGCAGTACTTC.

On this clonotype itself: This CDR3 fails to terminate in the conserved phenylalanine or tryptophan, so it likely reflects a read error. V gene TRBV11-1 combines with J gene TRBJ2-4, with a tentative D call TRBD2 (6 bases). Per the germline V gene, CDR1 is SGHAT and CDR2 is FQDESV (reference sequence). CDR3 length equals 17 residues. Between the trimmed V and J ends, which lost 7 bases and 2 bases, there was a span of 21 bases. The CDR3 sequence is CASNFPETRGTKNIQYL. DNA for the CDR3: TGTGCCAGCAACTTTCCCGAGACTAGAGGGACCAAAAACATTCAGTACCTC.

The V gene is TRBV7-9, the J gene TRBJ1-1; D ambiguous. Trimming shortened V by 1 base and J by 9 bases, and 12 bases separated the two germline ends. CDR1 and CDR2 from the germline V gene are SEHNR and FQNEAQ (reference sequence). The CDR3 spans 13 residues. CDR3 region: CASSLGVETQAFF. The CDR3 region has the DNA TGTGCCAGCAGCTTAGGGGTAGAGACTCAAGCTTTCTTT.